These 32 T cell receptor beta chains share one sample of origin, sequenced in a study of T cell responses to AZD1222 COVID-19 vaccine (dated by TCRdb to 2020 to 2023). The library was built by means of the immunoSEQ multiplex PCR assay. The immuneACCESS repertoire file appears here via TCRdb, limited to in-frame rearrangements. These files lack a portion of the clones; in checked studies, under half of the deficit traces to unresolved V genes, and the cause of the others is not known. The sample table shows under 150,000 clones, and around 91% are seen once. 1.5% to 2% of the sample lies in the top ten. The time point label, as the study defines it: about 28 days (+/-7) after the second vaccine dose. The sequenced sample was peripheral blood, obtained 28 days after the second AZD1222 dose. The receptors stem from an adult who received the AZD1222 COVID-19 vaccine.

This CDR3 is CASSGRNSNQPQHF. The CDR3 DNA follows: TGTGCCAGCAGTGGACGCAATAGCAATCAGCCCCAGCATTTT. The gene calls are TRBV25-1 and TRBJ1-5; D is undetermined. The V gene lost 4 bases and the J gene lost 0 bases, with 7 bases spanning the gap. This CDR3 spans 14 amino acids. In germline, CDR1 is MGHDK, CDR2 SYGVNS.

The chain carries TRBV25-1 and TRBJ2-3; unclear D gene. Deletions cut 7 bases from V and 6 bases from J, with 8 bases between. This CDR3 comprises 11 residues. CDR1 and CDR2 from the germline V gene are MGHDK and SYGVNS. As DNA, the CDR3 is TGTGCCAGCACCGTACGGGATACGCAGTATTTT. It translates to CASTVRDTQYF.

The V gene is TRBV6-5, the J gene TRBJ2-7; the match to TRBD1 covers 8 bases. CDR3 length equals 16 residues. After removal of 1 base from V and 0 bases from J, the junction contained 5 bases not matched to a gene. Germline CDR1 is MNHEY and CDR2 is SVGAGI. This CDR3 reads CASSYWAGQASYEQYF. In nucleotides, the CDR3 is TGTGCCAGCAGTTACTGGGCGGGACAGGCCTCCTACGAGCAGTACTTC.

V and J are TRBV6-5 and TRBJ1-1; a weak D match, TRBD1 (5 bases). The CDR3 loop spans 12 amino acids. The ends were cut back, 8 bases at V and 1 base at J, with 8 bases in the middle. Germline V gene lookup returns CDR1 MNHEY and CDR2 SVGAGI. The CDR3 protein is CASLGGNTEAFF. The CDR3 DNA sequence: TGTGCCAGCCTCGGGGGGAACACTGAAGCTTTCTTT.

The genes are TRBV7-9 and TRBJ1-4; TRBD1 might be the D (6 bases). Trimming took 1 base from V and 0 from J, leaving 15 bases between them. The CDR3 runs to 18 residues. Germline V CDR1 and CDR2: SEHNR, FQNEAQ (reference sequence). The DNA for the CDR3 is TGTGCCAGCAGCTTAGTCGGCGAACAGGGTGCAACTAATGAAAAACTGTTTTTT. Translated, it gives CASSLVGEQGATNEKLFF. The full variable domain, its missing parts supplied by reference TRBV7-9 and TRBJ1-4, is DTGVSQNPRHKITKRGQNVTFRCDPISEHNRLYWYRQTLGQGPEFLTYFQNEAQLEKSRLLSDRFSAERPKGSFSTLEIQRTEQGDSAMYLCASSLVGEQGATNEKLFFGSGTQLSVL.

The chain recombines TRBV6-5 with TRBJ1-6; 8 bases agree with TRBD1. Germline CDR1 reads MNHEY; CDR2 reads SVGAGI. This CDR3 comprises 13 residues. The junction had 6 bases not matched to a gene; V was cut back by 6 bases and J by 11 bases. The CDR3 here is CASSDRGRTPLHF. DNA of the CDR3: TGTGCCAGCAGCGACAGGGGAAGGACACCCCTCCACTTT.

The J gene is TRBJ1-4, the V gene TRBV28; D is perhaps TRBD1 (6 bases). The V and J ends lost 2 bases and 2 bases respectively, with 9 bases between them. The CDR3 runs to 15 residues. Germline CDR1 reads MDHEN; CDR2 reads SYDVKM. The CDR3 coding sequence is TGTGCCAGCAGTTTAATGGGGGGCACTAATGAAAAACTGTTTTTT. Amino acids: CASSLMGGTNEKLFF.

V and J are TRBV2 and TRBJ2-5; perhaps D is TRBD1 or TRBD2 (7 bases each). The germline gives CDR1 SNHLY, CDR2 FYNNEI. The V gene lost 7 bases and the J gene lost 5 bases, with 23 bases spanning the gap. The CDR3 has 16 amino acids. CDR3 in amino acids: CASTISATQGGETQYF. The CDR3 bases are TGTGCCAGCACTATATCGGCTACCCAGGGGGGGGAGACCCAGTACTTC.

V is TRBV19 and J is TRBJ1-1; tentative D call: TRBD1 (5 bases). The germline V gene encodes CDR1 LNHDA and CDR2 SQIVND (reference sequence). V was clipped by 7 bases and J by 0 bases, with 12 bases between them. This CDR3 is built from 14 residues. Written as DNA, the CDR3 is TGTGCCAGTACCCCGGGACGCCTGAACACTGAAGCTTTCTTT. It translates to CASTPGRLNTEAFF. The variable domain in full, with the rest retrieved from reference TRBV19 and TRBJ1-1, is DGGITQSPKYLFRKEGQNVTLSCEQNLNHDAMYWYRQDPGQGLRLIYYSQIVNDFQKGDIAEGYSVSREKKESFPLTVTSAQKNPTAFYLCASTPGRLNTEAFFGQGTRLTVV.

The chain has TRBV7-3 and TRBJ2-2; 10 nucleotides align to TRBD2. After removal of 0 bases from V and 8 bases from J, the junction contained 3 bases not matched to a gene. This CDR3 spans 15 amino acids. CDR1 is SGHTA and CDR2 is FQGTGA in the germline V gene. The CDR3 nucleotides are TGTGCCAGCAGCTTAACGAGCGGGAGGGGAGGGGAGCTGTTTTTT. Translated, it gives CASSLTSGRGGELFF.

This chain uses TRBV24-1 with TRBJ1-2, with D unresolved. Between the trimmed V and J ends, which lost 0 bases and 4 bases, there was a span of 11 bases. Germline V gene data show CDR1 as KGHDR and CDR2 as SFDVKD. CDR3 length equals 15 residues. CDR3 nucleotides: TGTGCCACCAGTGATTTGAGCGGAGCTCCCTATGGCTACACCTTC. It translates to CATSDLSGAPYGYTF.

This chain links TRBV7-9 with TRBJ2-3; D not certain. The germline gives CDR1 SEHNR, CDR2 FQNEAQ (reference sequence). The length of the CDR3 is 12 residues. The V end was cut by 1 base, the J end by 6 bases, with 5 bases between. The CDR3 protein is CASSLVSDTQYF. The DNA of the CDR3 is TGTGCCAGCAGCTTAGTATCGGATACGCAGTATTTT.

V and J are TRBV2 and TRBJ2-1, with 7 bases lining up with TRBD2. The CDR3 covers 15 residues. Germline loops: CDR1 SNHLY, CDR2 FYNNEI. V lost 3 bases and J lost 1; bases outside the gene matches: 3. The CDR3 loop reads CASSDSGYSYNEQFF. The CDR3 DNA reads as TGTGCCAGCAGTGATAGCGGGTATTCCTACAATGAGCAGTTCTTC.

V usage is TRBV28 and J usage is TRBJ2-7, with D uncertain. The CDR3 runs to 12 residues. Looked up from germline, CDR1 is MDHEN and CDR2 is SYDVKM. V lost 2 bases and J 6 bases, leaving 8 bases between the germline ends. The CDR3 is CASSLPRIEQYF. CDR3 DNA: TGTGCCAGCAGTTTACCCCGGATCGAGCAGTACTTC.

The chain is built from TRBV2 and TRBJ1-1; D unresolved. Germline V CDR1 and CDR2: SNHLY, FYNNEI. Trimming shortened V by 4 bases and J by 1 base, and 10 bases separated the two germline ends. The CDR3 length is 14 residues. The CDR3 DNA reads TGTGCCAGCAGTGGAATTACACAGAACACTGAAGCTTTCTTT. This codes for CASSGITQNTEAFF.

V is TRBV27 and J is TRBJ1-6, with D possibly being TRBD1 (6 bases). CDR1 is MNHEY and CDR2 is SMNVEV in the germline V gene (reference sequence). This CDR3 is built from 15 residues. V lost 6 bases and J lost 5, with 14 bases in between. CDR3 coding DNA: TGTGCCAGCAGCCCAATGGACAGACATAATTCACCCCTCCACTTT. Translation: CASSPMDRHNSPLHF.

The V call is TRBV6-1, the J call TRBJ2-7; no reliable D call. Between the trimmed V and J ends, which lost 3 bases and 6 bases, there was a span of 3 bases. The V gene's germline CDR1 is MNHNS and CDR2 SASEGT. The CDR3 loop spans 10 amino acids. The CDR3 DNA follows: TGTGCCAGCAGTGACATCGAGCAGTACTTC. Encoded protein: CASSDIEQYF.

The chain carries TRBV7-9 and TRBJ2-3, with D possibly matching TRBD2 (5 bases). The CDR3 is made up of 14 amino acids. Germline V gene lookup returns CDR1 SEHNR and CDR2 FQNEAQ (reference sequence). Trimming removed 5 bases from V and 4 bases from J, with 13 bases in between. The DNA of the CDR3 is TGTGCCAGCAGCCCGCCGGGATCCTCAGATACGCAGTATTTT. It translates to CASSPPGSSDTQYF.

The chain joins TRBV9 to TRBJ2-3, with 11 bases fitting TRBD2. The V gene end was trimmed by 2 bases and the J gene end by 1 base; junction bases not matched to a gene: 9. CDR3 length: 18 residues. CDR1 and CDR2 from the germline V gene are SGDLS and YYNGEE. The CDR3 DNA sequence: TGTGCCAGCAGCGTTTCCAAGACTAGCGGGGAGGGCACAGATACGCAGTATTTT. Translation: CASSVSKTSGEGTDTQYF.

This chain joins TRBV7-3 and TRBJ2-6; possible D gene TRBD1, 6 bases. This CDR3 contains 18 residues. Germline CDR1 and CDR2: SGHTA and FQGTGA. V lost 4 bases, J lost 0 bases, and 16 bases lay in between. The chain's CDR3 is CASSSHGQNRSGANVLTF. As DNA, the CDR3 is TGTGCCAGCAGCTCACATGGACAGAACCGCTCTGGGGCCAACGTCCTGACTTTC.

The chain links TRBV7-9 to TRBJ2-1; 7 positions match TRBD1. CDR3 length: 17 residues. J lost 3 bases, V lost 2 bases, and 10 bases had no gene match. Germline CDR1 is SEHNR and CDR2 is FQNEAQ (reference sequence). CDR3 in DNA: TGTGCCAGCAGCTTATGGGGCGGGCAGGGGGTCTACAATGAGCAGTTCTTC. Encoded protein: CASSLWGGQGVYNEQFF.

The J gene is TRBJ1-2, the V gene TRBV19, with 9 bases matching TRBD1. The trim removed 8 bases at V and 4 bases at J, leaving 5 bases unmatched. Germline CDR1 is LNHDA and CDR2 is SQIVND (reference sequence). The CDR3 loop spans 13 amino acids. In DNA, the CDR3 is TGTGCCAGTGGGACAGGGATGTTCTATGGCTACACCTTC. Residues: CASGTGMFYGYTF.

V usage is TRBV5-6 and J usage is TRBJ1-1; the D is unclear. CDR1 SGHDT and CDR2 YYEEEE come from the germline V gene. The V end was cut by 4 bases, the J end by 2 bases, with 9 bases between. The CDR3 is 13 amino acids. CDR3 bases: TGTGCCAGCAGCATAAGGGTTAACACTGAAGCTTTCTTT. Translating gives CASSIRVNTEAFF.

The chain uses TRBV10-1 and TRBJ1-1; tentative D call: TRBD1 (6 bases). The CDR3 contains 14 residues. Germline V gene sequence: CDR1 WNHNN, CDR2 SYGVQD (reference sequence). Trimming removed 6 bases from V and 3 bases from J, with 14 bases in between. The CDR3: CASSRDIGDTEAFF. In nucleotides, the CDR3 is TGCGCCAGCAGCCGGGACATAGGGGACACTGAAGCTTTCTTT.

As concerns this clone: The same CDR3 is also encoded by other DNA sequences in this sample. CDR3 sequence (DNA): TGTGCCAGCAGCTTGGACAGAGACACTGAAGCTTTCTTT. Translated: CASSLDRDTEAFF. The chain employs TRBV5-4 and TRBJ1-1; D is undetermined. V lost 0 bases, J lost 3 bases, and 6 bases lay in between. CDR1 SGHNT and CDR2 YYREEE come from the germline V gene (reference sequence). The CDR3 covers 13 residues.

The genes are TRBV19 and TRBJ1-1; a weak D match, TRBD1 (6 bases). Deletions cut 8 bases from V and 6 bases from J, with 16 bases between. Germline V gives CDR1 LNHDA, CDR2 SQIVND (reference sequence). The CDR3 sequence is 13 residues long. The CDR3 is CASVPGVSAEAFF. CDR3 nucleotides: TGTGCCAGTGTCCCAGGGGTGTCGGCTGAAGCTTTCTTT.

In DNA form, the CDR3 reads TGTGCCAGCAGCCACCCCCGGGACGACGGGACCCAGTACTTC. This gives the protein CASSHPRDDGTQYF. The V and J genes are TRBV4-2 and TRBJ2-5; D tentatively reads TRBD1 or TRBD2 (5 bases each). The CDR3 loop spans 14 amino acids. V lost 3 bases and J 7 bases, leaving 15 bases between the germline ends. Germline CDR1 and CDR2: LGHNA and YNFKEQ.

This sequence joins TRBV5-1 and TRBJ1-4, with 11 nucleotides matching TRBD1. V lost 5 bases and J lost 5; bases outside the gene matches: 8. The V gene's germline CDR1 is SGHRS and CDR2 YFSETQ. This CDR3 spans 16 amino acids. The CDR3: CASRNPGQGENEKLFF. The CDR3, as DNA: TGCGCCAGCAGGAACCCGGGACAGGGGGAGAATGAAAAACTGTTTTTT.

This chain links TRBV15 with TRBJ2-6, with 8 bases lining up with TRBD1. This CDR3 is built from 14 residues. Germline CDR1 is LNHNV and CDR2 is YYDKDF (reference sequence). V dropped 3 bases and J dropped 15; count of bases not matched to a gene: 10. This CDR3 is CATSSGTGGKDLTF. As DNA, the CDR3 is TGTGCCACCAGCAGCGGGACAGGTGGAAAGGACCTGACTTTC.

This clone was detected once. The same CDR3 also results from other DNA sequences found in this sample. The chain recombines TRBV5-1 with TRBJ2-7; no clear D gene. There are 13 residues in the CDR3. V was shortened by 7 bases and J by 0 bases, with 11 bases between the two germline ends. CDR1 and CDR2 (germline): SGHRS, YFSETQ. The DNA of the CDR3 is TGCGCCAGCTATCAGTCGAACTCCTACGAGCAGTACTTC. This translates into CASYQSNSYEQYF.

The rearrangement uses TRBV18 and TRBJ2-2; 7 nucleotides agree with TRBD1. Germline CDR1 KGHSH, CDR2 LQKENI. CDR3 length: 16 residues. The junction had 3 bases not matched to a gene; V was cut back by 1 base and J by 1 base. The chain's CDR3 is CASSPQRGQNTGELFF. The DNA for the CDR3 is TGTGCCAGCTCACCACAGAGGGGGCAGAACACCGGGGAGCTGTTTTTT.

The chain has TRBV5-1 and TRBJ2-3; 13 bases agree with TRBD2. CDR3 size: 16 residues. CDR1 SGHRS and CDR2 YFSETQ come from the germline V gene. After removal of 4 bases from V and 4 bases from J, the junction contained 6 bases not matched to a gene. CDR3 bases: TGCGCCAGCAGCCGATGGACTAGCGGGAGCGCAGATACGCAGTATTTT. This encodes CASSRWTSGSADTQYF.